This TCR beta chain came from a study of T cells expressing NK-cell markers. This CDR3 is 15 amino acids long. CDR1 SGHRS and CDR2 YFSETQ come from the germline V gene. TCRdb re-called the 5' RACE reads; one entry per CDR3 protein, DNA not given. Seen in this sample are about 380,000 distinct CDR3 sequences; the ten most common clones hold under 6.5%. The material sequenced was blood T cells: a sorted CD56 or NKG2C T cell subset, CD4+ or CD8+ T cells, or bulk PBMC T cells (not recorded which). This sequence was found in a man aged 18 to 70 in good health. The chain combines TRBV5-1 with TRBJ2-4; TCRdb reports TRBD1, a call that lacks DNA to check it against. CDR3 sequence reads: CASSLDGGTKNIQYF.